The 8 T cell receptor beta chains given below trace back to one sample, sequenced in a study of T cell responses to AZD1222 COVID-19 vaccine. Assay used: immunoSEQ multiplex PCR; TCRdb lists only in-frame clones, some missing. The repertoire holds 45,000 to 60,000 clones, with around 90% as singletons. Specimen: peripheral blood, collected on day 0 of AZD1222 vaccination. The receptors shown here come from an adult in good health.

The rearrangement links TRBV28 to TRBJ1-6; tentative D call: TRBD1 (6 bases). Germline assignment: CDR1 MDHEN and CDR2 SYDVKM. V was shortened by 6 bases and J by 7 bases, with 16 bases between the two germline ends. CDR3 length: 15 amino acids. The CDR3 here is CASSFHDRQNSPLHF. CDR3 nucleotide sequence: TGTGCCAGCAGCTTTCACGACAGGCAGAATTCACCCCTCCACTTT.

DNA for the CDR3: TGTGCCAGCTCACGGGACGGCCCCTACGAGCAGTACTTC. This sequence encodes CASSRDGPYEQYF. V is TRBV18 and J is TRBJ2-7; D might be TRBD1 or TRBD2, each matching 5 bases. The V gene's germline CDR1 is KGHSH and CDR2 LQKENI. The CDR3 runs 13 residues. Trimming removed 4 bases at V and 2 bases at J, with 9 bases between.

The chain uses TRBV5-5 and TRBJ1-1; D not resolved. V was shortened by 7 bases and J by 10 bases, with 23 bases between the two germline ends. There are 14 residues in the CDR3. Germline V gene sequence: CDR1 SGHKS, CDR2 YYEKEE (reference sequence). The CDR3 DNA follows: TGTGCCAGCGGAGACACGCCAAATGGTCGGGGAGCTTTCTTT. Its translation is CASGDTPNGRGAFF.

This chain links TRBV6-5 with TRBJ1-3; D call uncertain. With 0 bases removed from V and 7 bases from J, the gap between germline ends came to 13 bases. Per germline, CDR1 MNHEY and CDR2 SVGAGI. The CDR3 loop spans 15 amino acids. CDR3 residues: CASSYSITLKNTIYF. The CDR3 region has the DNA TGTGCCAGCAGTTACTCGATCACCCTCAAGAACACCATATATTTT.

V usage is TRBV3-1 (or the pseudogene TRBV3-2) and J usage is TRBJ1-2, with 7 bases lining up with TRBD1. Trimming at V came to 1 base and at J to 5 bases, leaving 7 bases not matched to a gene. The CDR3 has 15 amino acids. Per germline, CDR1 LGHDT and CDR2 YNNKEL (reference sequence). The CDR3 loop is CASSQGPGTEYGYTF. In DNA, the CDR3 is TGTGCCAGCAGCCAAGGCCCCGGGACAGAATATGGCTACACCTTC.

This chain uses TRBV4-2 with TRBJ2-7, with 7 bases aligning to TRBD2. Trimming took 4 bases from V and 6 from J; bases not matched to a gene: 9. Germline V gene sequence: CDR1 LGHNA, CDR2 YNFKEQ. This CDR3 is 14 amino acids long. CDR3 sequence reads: CASSRTVGGVEQYF. CDR3 in DNA: TGTGCCAGCAGCCGGACGGTGGGGGGGGTCGAGCAGTACTTC.

A note on this clone: Other DNA sequences in the same sample also yield this CDR3. The rearrangement links TRBV7-2 to TRBJ2-1; 10 bases align to TRBD2. CDR1 SGHTA and CDR2 FQGNSA come from the germline V gene. Unmatched junction bases numbered 11, after V lost 5 bases and J lost 7 bases. The CDR3 totals 16 residues. As DNA, the CDR3 is TGTGCCAGCAGCCCCCAAGGAGCGGGGGGGCGGAATGAGCAGTTCTTC. Amino acids: CASSPQGAGGRNEQFF. Based on the CDR3 plus reference TRBV7-2 and TRBJ2-1, the full variable domain is GAGVSQSPSNKVTEKGKDVELRCDPISGHTALYWYRQSLGQGLEFLIYFQGNSAPDKSGLPSDRFSAERTGGSVSTLTIQRTQQEDSAVYLCASSPQGAGGRNEQFFGPGTRLTVL.

V usage is TRBV18 and J usage is TRBJ2-5; D perhaps matches TRBD2 (6 bases). The CDR3 is made up of 14 amino acids. From germline, CDR1 is KGHSH and CDR2 LQKENI. With 2 bases removed from V and 0 bases from J, the gap between germline ends came to 7 bases. This CDR3 is CASSPGGNQETQYF. For the CDR3, the DNA is TGTGCCAGCTCACCAGGGGGGAACCAAGAGACCCAGTACTTC.